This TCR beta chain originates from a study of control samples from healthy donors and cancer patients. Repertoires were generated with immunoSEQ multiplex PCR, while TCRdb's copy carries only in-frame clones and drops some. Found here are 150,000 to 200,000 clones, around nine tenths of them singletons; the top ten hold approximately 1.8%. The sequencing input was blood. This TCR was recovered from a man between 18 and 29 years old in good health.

The DNA for the CDR3 is TGCGCCAGCAGCCACCCTGATCCGGGACAGGGCAACAATGAGCAGTTCTTC. Translated: CASSHPDPGQGNNEQFF. The chain links TRBV4-1 to TRBJ2-1, with 9 bases identical to TRBD1. This CDR3 is built from 17 residues. The germline CDR1 and CDR2 sequences are MGHRA and YSYEKL. With V trimmed by 3 bases and J by 5 bases, 11 bases remained unmatched.